One and the same sample provided the 23 T cell receptor beta chains below, sequenced in a study of shared clonotypes between healthy human individuals (TCRdb year 2020). Libraries came from the immunoSEQ multiplex PCR assay. Entries here come from immuneACCESS through TCRdb and include only in-frame sequences with V and J called. Some clones fail to appear in such tables; in the studies checked, an unresolved V gene covers under half of the shortfall, and the cause of the remainder is unknown. For this sample the table gives around 550,000 clones, of which 95% were detected only once. The ten largest clones capture about 0.11% of the sample. CD8 naive samples were CD45RO-negative cells positively selected for CCR7, giving a CD45RA+CCR7+ population that excluded TemRA cells. The sample taken for sequencing was naive CD8+ T cells sorted from blood. This specimen's cell subset or site label, per the study, means: CD45RA+CCR7+. These receptors were obtained from a woman aged 25-40 years in good health.

The chain has TRBV11-2 and TRBJ2-1, with 12 positions matching TRBD2. CDR1 is SGHAT, CDR2 FQNNGV, per germline. V lost 2 bases, J lost 8 bases, and 10 bases stayed unmatched. There are 17 residues in the CDR3. The CDR3 reads CASSLNPRTSGIYEQFF. The CDR3 coding sequence is TGTGCCAGCAGCTTAAACCCACGGACTAGCGGGATTTATGAGCAGTTCTTC.

The chain uses TRBV19 and TRBJ2-1, with 9 positions matching TRBD2. This CDR3 region has 16 residues. Germline CDR1 and CDR2: LNHDA and SQIVND (reference sequence). The V and J ends lost 4 bases and 0 bases, in that order; junction bases with no gene match: 4. CDR3 sequence reads: CASSTTSGSSYNEQFF. The CDR3 DNA sequence: TGTGCCAGTAGTACGACTAGCGGTAGCTCCTACAATGAGCAGTTCTTC.

The CDR3 protein is CASSAGLADSSYEQYF. CDR3 bases: TGTGCCAGCAGTGCGGGACTAGCGGACAGCTCCTACGAGCAGTACTTC. The J gene is TRBJ2-7, the V gene TRBV28; TRBD2 aligns across 11 bases. The CDR3 length is 16 residues. Germline CDR1 is MDHEN and CDR2 is SYDVKM. V lost 5 bases and J lost 0; bases outside the gene matches: 6.

The chain combines TRBV19 with TRBJ1-4, with D unclear. This CDR3 is built from 13 residues. Germline-derived CDR1 and CDR2 are LNHDA and SQIVND (reference sequence). V was cut by 1 base and J by 8 bases, with 8 bases left in between. The CDR3 coding sequence is TGTGCCAGTAGTATAGTTGACGGGGAAAAACTGTTTTTT. It yields the protein CASSIVDGEKLFF.

This clone has a single count. CDR3 coding DNA: TGTGCCAGCAGCTTACAACTAGACGAGCAGTACTTC. This sequence encodes CASSLQLDEQYF. The rearrangement links TRBV7-9 to TRBJ2-7; D possibly corresponds to TRBD2 (5 bases). The germline gives CDR1 SEHNR, CDR2 FQNEAQ (reference sequence). This CDR3 contains 12 residues. V was trimmed by 2 bases and J by 5 bases, leaving 7 bases between them.

The rearrangement uses TRBV10-3 and TRBJ2-5; 7 bases are shared with TRBD2. The J call is uncertain, as TRBJ2-7 better fits the DNA end. CDR3 length: 16 residues. Germline V gene lookup returns CDR1 ENHRY and CDR2 SYGVKD. The DNA of the CDR3 is TGTGCCATCAGTGAGTCGATTGGCGGGAGCTCCTACGAGCAGTACTTC. Encoded protein: CAISESIGGSSYEQYF.

The chain combines TRBV10-1 with TRBJ2-3, with 7 nucleotides matching TRBD2. This CDR3 spans 14 amino acids. J gave up 3 bases and V 7 bases, and 7 bases lay outside the gene matches. The germline V gene encodes CDR1 WNHNN and CDR2 SYGVQD (reference sequence). The CDR3 nucleotides are TGCGCCAGCACGGCTAGCGGAGGTACAGATACGCAGTATTTT. Amino acid sequence: CASTASGGTDTQYF.

The chain recombines TRBV12-2 with TRBJ1-5; the listed D gene, TRBD1, was not tested against the DNA. TRBV12-2 is a known pseudogene. The CDR3 contains 18 residues. The CDR3 DNA sequence: TGTGCAAGTCGCTTAAGGTTTTCCAGGGGGCGATTAGGTCAGCCCCAGCATTTT. Protein product: CASRLRFSRGRLGQPQHF.

The V gene is TRBV9, the J gene TRBJ2-1, with a weak D call TRBD2 (5 bases). With 4 bases removed from V and 0 bases from J, the gap between germline ends came to 14 bases. The CDR3 contains 16 residues. CDR1 is SGDLS, CDR2 YYNGEE, per germline. CDR3 protein: CASSPDSSSSYNEQFF. CDR3 coding DNA: TGTGCCAGCAGCCCGGACTCGTCGAGCTCCTACAATGAGCAGTTCTTC.

This clone was detected once. CDR3 coding DNA: TGTGCCAGCAGCTTAGGGCAGTCTAACTATGGCTACACCTTC. Its translation is CASSLGQSNYGYTF. The chain uses TRBV13 and TRBJ1-2; no clear D. Trimming took off 0 bases at V and 0 bases at J, with 5 bases between the two ends. CDR3 length: 14 residues. Germline CDR1 reads PRHDT; CDR2 reads FYEKMQ (reference sequence).

With regard to this clone: A much larger clone sits a single nucleotide away, making a read error possible. CDR3 amino acids: CASSSTDTQYF. DNA of the CDR3: TGTGCCAGCAGCTCCACAGATACGCAGTATTTT. The chain carries TRBV14 and TRBJ2-3; D ambiguous. Germline V lookup: CDR1 SGHDN, CDR2 FVKESK. With 5 bases removed from V and 2 bases from J, the gap between germline ends came to 2 bases. This CDR3 contains 11 residues. The whole variable domain, filled in from reference TRBV14 and TRBJ2-3, reads EAGVTQFPSHSVIEKGQTVTLRCDPISGHDNLYWYRRVMGKEIKFLLHFVKESKQDESGMPNNRFLAERTGGTYSTLKVQPAELEDSGVYFCASSSTDTQYFGPGTRLTVL.

The chain joins TRBV27 to TRBJ2-7; TRBD1 aligns across 8 bases. The CDR3 has 13 amino acids. The trim removed 6 bases at V and 3 bases at J, leaving 4 bases unmatched. CDR1 MNHEY and CDR2 SMNVEV come from the germline V gene (reference sequence). In nucleotides, the CDR3 is TGTGCCAGCAGGGTCGGGACAGGCTACGAGCAGTACTTC. Protein sequence: CASRVGTGYEQYF.

The chain recombines TRBV28 with TRBJ1-5; perhaps TRBD1 as D (6 bases). Germline V gene sequence: CDR1 MDHEN, CDR2 SYDVKM. Trimming took off 3 bases at V and 4 bases at J, with 22 bases between the two ends. The CDR3 has 18 residues. In DNA, the CDR3 is TGTGCCAGCAGTTTTTCAGGAGGGGGGACGGAAGAGAATCAGCCCCAGCATTTT. Protein product: CASSFSGGGTEENQPQHF.

Regarding this clone: The same CDR3 can be traced to other DNA sequences in this sample. V usage is TRBV13 and J usage is TRBJ2-5; 13 bases are shared with TRBD2. Trimming cost V 4 bases and J 2 bases; bases outside gene matches: 4. Germline lookup yields CDR1 PRHDT and CDR2 FYEKMQ (reference sequence). This CDR3 is built from 16 residues. CDR3 loop: CASSSGLAGEQETQYF. The CDR3 DNA sequence: TGTGCCAGCAGCTCCGGACTAGCGGGGGAACAAGAGACCCAGTACTTC.

V usage is TRBV7-9 and J usage is TRBJ2-7; D uncertain. The germline V and J ends were trimmed by 1 base and 6 bases, with 7 bases remaining between them. CDR1 is SEHNR and CDR2 is FQNEAQ in the germline V gene (reference sequence). CDR3 length: 12 residues. The CDR3 sequence: CASSLVSFEQYF. The CDR3 bases are TGTGCCAGCAGCTTAGTCTCTTTCGAGCAGTACTTC.

Here the CDR3 reads CASSFGPNYEQYF. The DNA for the CDR3 is TGTGCCAGCAGCTTCGGACCAAATTACGAGCAGTACTTC. The V gene is TRBV7-7, the J gene TRBJ2-7; unclear D gene. Germline CDR1 is SSHAT and CDR2 is FNYEAQ (reference sequence). The CDR3 consists of 13 residues. Trimming left V 3 bases short and J 4 bases short, with 10 bases between.

The chain recombines TRBV27 with TRBJ2-1, with D unclear. The germline gives CDR1 MNHEY, CDR2 SMNVEV (reference sequence). The CDR3 extends over 15 amino acids. Trimming left V 2 bases short and J 2 bases short, with 10 bases between. CDR3 sequence: CASSLRQVAYNEQFF. In nucleotides, the CDR3 is TGTGCCAGCAGTTTAAGGCAGGTGGCCTACAATGAGCAGTTCTTC.

This clone was seen a handful of times. The CDR3 region has the DNA TGTGCCAGCAGCAGGGACAGGGCCAACTATGGCTACACCTTC. Its translation: CASSRDRANYGYTF. The V call is TRBV13, the J call TRBJ1-2, with TRBD1 matching over 9 bases. V lost 5 bases and J lost 2; bases outside the gene matches: 3. The CDR3 has 14 amino acids. Germline CDR1 PRHDT, CDR2 FYEKMQ (reference sequence). Drawing the rest from reference TRBV13 and TRBJ1-2, the complete variable domain is AAGVIQSPRHLIKEKRETATLKCYPIPRHDTVYWYQQGPGQDPQFLISFYEKMQSDKGSIPDRFSAQQFSDYHSELNMSSLELGDSALYFCASSRDRANYGYTFGSGTRLTVV.

Note on this clone: In the same sample, other DNA sequences code for this CDR3. The chain couples TRBV5-1 to TRBJ2-7; a possible D gene is TRBD2 (5 bases). This CDR3 comprises 13 residues. The germline V and J ends were trimmed by 5 bases and 4 bases, with 13 bases remaining between them. Per germline, CDR1 SGHRS and CDR2 YFSETQ. The CDR3 spells CASSMTGGYEQYF. CDR3 DNA: TGCGCCAGCAGTATGACCGGCGGGTACGAGCAGTACTTC.

The sample holds one count of this clone. This rearrangement joins TRBV6-5 to TRBJ1-2, with TRBD1 matching over 9 bases. Germline-derived CDR1 and CDR2 are MNHEY and SVGAGI. The CDR3 length is 15 residues. The ends lost 5 bases at V and 4 bases at J; junction bases unmatched: 8. CDR3 nucleotide sequence: TGTGCCAGCAGTACGCCGGGACAGGGTGTCTATGGCTACACCTTC. This sequence encodes CASSTPGQGVYGYTF.

This sequence joins TRBV7-8 and TRBJ2-1; tentatively, D is TRBD1 (6 bases). The length of the CDR3 is 14 residues. Germline V gene sequence: CDR1 SGHVS, CDR2 FQNEAQ. Trimming pared 5 bases from V and 5 bases from J, leaving 13 bases between. CDR3 sequence reads: CASSLRDTDNEQFF. The CDR3 nucleotides are TGTGCCAGCAGCCTTCGGGACACAGACAATGAGCAGTTCTTC.

This chain connects TRBV4-2 to TRBJ2-3, with D possibly being TRBD2 (6 bases). The length of the CDR3 is 17 residues. V was clipped by 0 bases and J by 4 bases, with 17 bases between them. Germline CDR1 reads LGHNA; CDR2 reads YNFKEQ. CDR3 in amino acids: CASSQDHRDLSADTQYF. CDR3 coding DNA: TGTGCCAGCAGCCAAGATCACCGGGACTTGAGCGCAGATACGCAGTATTTT.

A single count supports this clone. V usage is TRBV6-5 and J usage is TRBJ1-2; TRBD1 is a possible D gene (5 bases). The CDR3 contains 13 residues. Germline V gene sequence: CDR1 MNHEY, CDR2 SVGAGI. Trimming stripped 0 bases from V and 6 bases from J, with 8 bases between. The CDR3 reads CASSYSWTHGYTF. The CDR3 nucleotides are TGTGCCAGCAGTTACTCATGGACACATGGCTACACCTTC.